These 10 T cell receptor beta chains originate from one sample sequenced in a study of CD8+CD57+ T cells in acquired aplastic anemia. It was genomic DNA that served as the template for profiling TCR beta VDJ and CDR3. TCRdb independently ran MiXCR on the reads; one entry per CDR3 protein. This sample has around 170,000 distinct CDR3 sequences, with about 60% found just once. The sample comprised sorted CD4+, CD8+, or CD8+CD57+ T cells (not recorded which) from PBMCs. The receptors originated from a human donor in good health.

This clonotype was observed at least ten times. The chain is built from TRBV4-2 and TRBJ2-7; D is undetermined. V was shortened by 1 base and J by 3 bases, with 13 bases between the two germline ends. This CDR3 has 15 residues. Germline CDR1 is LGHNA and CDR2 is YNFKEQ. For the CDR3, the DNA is TGTGCCAGCAGCCAAGGCCCGTCAGAATTCTACGAGCAGTACTTC. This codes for CASSQGPSEFYEQYF.

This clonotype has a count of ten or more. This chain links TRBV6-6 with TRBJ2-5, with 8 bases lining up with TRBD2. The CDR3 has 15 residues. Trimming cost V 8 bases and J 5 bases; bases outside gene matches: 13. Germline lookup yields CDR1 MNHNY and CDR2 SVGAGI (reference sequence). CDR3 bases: TGTGCCAGCGCCCCCCCGGGACTAGGGACGGAGACCCAGTACTTC. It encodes CASAPPGLGTETQYF.

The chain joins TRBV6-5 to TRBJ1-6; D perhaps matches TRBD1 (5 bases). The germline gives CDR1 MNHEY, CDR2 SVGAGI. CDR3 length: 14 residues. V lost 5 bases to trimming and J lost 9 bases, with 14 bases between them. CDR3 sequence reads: CASSVAQGGSPLHF. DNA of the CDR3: TGTGCCAGCAGTGTGGCTCAGGGAGGTTCACCCCTCCACTTT.

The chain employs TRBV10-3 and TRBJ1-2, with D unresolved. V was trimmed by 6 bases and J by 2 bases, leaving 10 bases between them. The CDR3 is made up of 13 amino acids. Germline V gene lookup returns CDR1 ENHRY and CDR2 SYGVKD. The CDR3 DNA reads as TGTGCCATCAGCCCAGACACGAACTATGGCTACACCTTC. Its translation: CAISPDTNYGYTF.

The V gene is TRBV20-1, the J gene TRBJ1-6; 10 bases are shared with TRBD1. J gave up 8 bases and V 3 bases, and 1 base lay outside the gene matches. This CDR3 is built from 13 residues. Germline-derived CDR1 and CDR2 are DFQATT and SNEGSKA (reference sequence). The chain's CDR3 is CSARTGGDSPLHF. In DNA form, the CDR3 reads TGCAGTGCTAGGACAGGGGGCGATTCACCCCTCCACTTT.

The CDR3 here is CASVVGTGDSPLHF. In DNA form, the CDR3 reads TGTGCCAGCGTTGTTGGGACAGGGGATTCACCCCTCCACTTT. The J gene is TRBJ1-6, the V gene TRBV12-3 or TRBV12-4, with 10 bases aligning to TRBD1. Unmatched junction bases numbered 6, after V lost 8 bases and J lost 8 bases. CDR3 length: 14 amino acids.

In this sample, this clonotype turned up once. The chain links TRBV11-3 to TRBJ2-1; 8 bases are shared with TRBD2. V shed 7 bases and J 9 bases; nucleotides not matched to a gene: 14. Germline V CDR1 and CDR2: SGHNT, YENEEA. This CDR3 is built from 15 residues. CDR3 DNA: TGTGCCAGCACCTGGGGACCAGCGGGAGTGCGTGAGCAGTTCTTC. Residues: CASTWGPAGVREQFF.

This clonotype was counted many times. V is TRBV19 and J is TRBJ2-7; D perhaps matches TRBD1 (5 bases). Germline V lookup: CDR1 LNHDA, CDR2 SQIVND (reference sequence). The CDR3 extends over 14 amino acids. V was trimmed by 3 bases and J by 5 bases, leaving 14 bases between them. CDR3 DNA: TGTGCCAGTAGTATCGTAGGAACAGGACACGAGCAGTACTTC. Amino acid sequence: CASSIVGTGHEQYF.

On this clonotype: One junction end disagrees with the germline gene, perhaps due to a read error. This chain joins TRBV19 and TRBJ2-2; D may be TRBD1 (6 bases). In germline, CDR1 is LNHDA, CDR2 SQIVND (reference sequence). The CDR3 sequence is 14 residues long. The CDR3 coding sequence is TGTGCCAGTACCCCGGGACATAACACCGGGGAGCCGCTTTTT. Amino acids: CASTPGHNTGEPLF.

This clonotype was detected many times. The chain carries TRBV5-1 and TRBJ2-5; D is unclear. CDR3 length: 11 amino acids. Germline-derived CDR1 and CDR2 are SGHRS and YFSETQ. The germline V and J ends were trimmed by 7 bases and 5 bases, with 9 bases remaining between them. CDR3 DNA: TGCGCCAGCCGGTTTACCGAGACCCAGTACTTC. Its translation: CASRFTETQYF. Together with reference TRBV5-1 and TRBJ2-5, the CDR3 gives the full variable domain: KAGVTQTPRYLIKTRGQQVTLSCSPISGHRSVSWYQQTPGQGLQFLFEYFSETQRNKGNFPGRFSGRQFSNSRSEMNVSTLELGDSALYLCASRFTETQYFGPGTRLLVL.